The clone carrying this T cell receptor beta chain occurred once. The antigen remains undetermined. Method: immunoSEQ multiplex PCR; TCRdb's copy keeps in-frame clones and lacks some. The data contain over 70,000 clones, roughly 89% of them singletons. Combined were second doses at about 4 or about 12 weeks. The CDR3 length is 14 residues. From germline, CDR1 is SGHDT and CDR2 YYEEEE. J was trimmed by 6 bases and V by 4 bases; bases with no gene match: 4. The entry originates in a study of T cell responses to AZD1222 COVID-19 vaccine. Overall study results and limits: Baseline antibody screening turned up just a handful of seropositive AZD1222 recipients. Nearly half of unique spike-specific TCRs reportedly avoided B.1.351 and B.1.1.7 mutated regions. Repertoires in all cases were sampled only once the peak T cell response had passed.

The source is an adult who received the AZD1222 COVID-19 vaccine. Sample: peripheral blood, taken 28 days after the second AZD1222 dose. The chain combines TRBV5-6 with TRBJ2-1; 10 bases map to TRBD2. The CDR3, as DNA: TGTGCCAGCAGCCAAGCGGGGGGGCCCAATGAGCAGTTCTTC. Residues: CASSQAGGPNEQFF.